Shown below are 15 T cell receptor beta chains from a single sample sequenced in a study of blood T cell repertoires in COVID-19. The data were produced by immunoSEQ multiplex PCR, yet TCRdb's version contains in-frame clones alone and is incomplete. The data hold approximately 170,000 clones, with about 88% observed a single time. Sequences were obtained from PBMCs or T cells enriched from blood (not recorded which). All receptors derive from a young woman who had recovered from COVID-19.

This clone has only a few counts. V gene TRBV12-3 or TRBV12-4 combines with J gene TRBJ1-5; 9 bases map to TRBD1. V dropped 3 bases and J dropped 6; count of bases not matched to a gene: 0. The CDR3 is made up of 13 amino acids. The chain's CDR3 is CASSLTGGQPQHF. CDR3 in DNA: TGTGCCAGCAGTTTGACAGGGGGTCAGCCCCAGCATTTT.

The chain employs TRBV6-6 and TRBJ2-7; 9 bases fit TRBD1. The V and J ends lost 2 bases and 4 bases, in that order; junction bases with no gene match: 3. This CDR3 is 14 amino acids long. CDR1 and CDR2 (germline): MNHNY, SVGAGI (reference sequence). CDR3 DNA: TGTGCCAGCAGTTACCGGGGGACAGGGTACGAGCAGTACGTC. The encoded protein is CASSYRGTGYEQYV.

This clone was detected once. The chain carries TRBV28 and TRBJ1-2; D not resolved. V was cut by 6 bases and J by 7 bases, with 12 bases left in between. The germline V gene encodes CDR1 MDHEN and CDR2 SYDVKM. This CDR3 region has 12 residues. The CDR3 reads CASRGSPSGYTF. CDR3 nucleotide sequence: TGTGCCAGCAGGGGCAGTCCCTCTGGCTACACCTTC.

This chain links TRBV9 with TRBJ2-1; TRBD2 matches 7 bases. With 4 bases clipped from V and 4 bases from J, the junction kept 8 bases outside the gene matches. CDR1 is SGDLS, CDR2 YYNGEE, per germline. This CDR3 is built from 15 residues. CDR3 coding DNA: TGTGCCAGCAGCCCCCGGGAGGAGGTATACAATGAGCAGTTCTTC. It specifies CASSPREEVYNEQFF.

The genes are TRBV24-1 and TRBJ2-1; 12 nucleotides agree with TRBD2. V shed 3 bases, J shed 10 bases, and the junction held 18 bases outside the gene matches. The germline V gene has CDR1 KGHDR and CDR2 SFDVKD. CDR3 length: 19 amino acids. The CDR3 DNA reads TGTGCCACCAGTGATCCCGGAGGGCGACTAGCGGGAGAGTTTCAGGAGCAGTTCTTC. Amino acids: CATSDPGGRLAGEFQEQFF.

This chain links TRBV9 with TRBJ1-2; D is possibly TRBD1 (5 bases). There are 15 residues in the CDR3. V lost 0 bases to trimming and J lost 3 bases, with 12 bases between them. Germline CDR1 SGDLS, CDR2 YYNGEE. CDR3 DNA: TGTGCCAGCAGCGTAGAAGCAGGGCAGGACTATGGCTACACCTTC. Its protein product is CASSVEAGQDYGYTF.

The rearrangement joins TRBV24-1 to TRBJ1-2; possible D gene TRBD1, 6 bases. The CDR3 contains 13 residues. Trimming took 3 bases from V and 5 from J, leaving 9 bases between them. The germline V gene has CDR1 KGHDR and CDR2 SFDVKD. CDR3 in DNA: TGTGCCACCAGTGATATGACAGGATATGGCTACACCTTC. It specifies CATSDMTGYGYTF.

This rearrangement joins TRBV28 to TRBJ1-1; maybe TRBD1 (5 bases). Germline V gene lookup returns CDR1 MDHEN and CDR2 SYDVKM. The CDR3 loop spans 14 amino acids. Trimming removed 6 bases from V and 0 bases from J, with 11 bases in between. CDR3 protein: CASRDTHVNTEAFF. In DNA, the CDR3 is TGTGCCAGCAGGGACACCCATGTGAACACTGAAGCTTTCTTT.

The CDR3 nucleotides are TGCGCCAGCAGCTTGGAAAAAATAGCAAGGACTGGGTACAATGAGCAGTTCTTC. Amino acids: CASSLEKIARTGYNEQFF. The chain joins TRBV5-1 to TRBJ2-1, with a possible D match to TRBD2 (5 bases). In germline, CDR1 is SGHRS, CDR2 YFSETQ. The CDR3 sequence is 18 residues long. Trimming left V 0 bases short and J 4 bases short, with 20 bases between.

The rearrangement uses TRBV6-2 or TRBV6-3 and TRBJ2-2; D perhaps matches TRBD2 (6 bases). The V gene lost 4 bases and the J gene lost 4 bases, with 19 bases spanning the gap. Germline CDR1 MNHEY, CDR2 SVGEGT. This CDR3 comprises 17 residues. CDR3 in DNA: TGTGCCAGCAGTTCCCCCGGGACTCACCTCGTCACCGGGGAGCTGTTTTTT. Its protein product is CASSSPGTHLVTGELFF.

Written as DNA, the CDR3 is TGTGCCAGCAGCTTAGATTCCGTGTTAGCGGGGAAGAATGAGCAGTTCTTC. This encodes CASSLDSVLAGKNEQFF. V is TRBV7-8 and J is TRBJ2-1; 8 bases agree with TRBD2. The germline gives CDR1 SGHVS, CDR2 FQNEAQ. The CDR3 has 17 residues. With V trimmed by 1 base and J by 7 bases, 12 bases remained unmatched.

This chain connects TRBV5-1 to TRBJ1-3; possibly TRBD1 for D (5 bases). Trimming removed 0 bases at V and 2 bases at J, with 9 bases between. Germline V gene lookup returns CDR1 SGHRS and CDR2 YFSETQ. CDR3 length: 15 residues. CDR3 loop: CASSLGGSPGNTIYF. CDR3 bases: TGCGCCAGCAGCTTGGGGGGCAGCCCTGGAAACACCATATATTTT. The entire variable domain, with the rest obtained from reference TRBV5-1 and TRBJ1-3, is as follows: KAGVTQTPRYLIKTRGQQVTLSCSPISGHRSVSWYQQTPGQGLQFLFEYFSETQRNKGNFPGRFSGRQFSNSRSEMNVSTLELGDSALYLCASSLGGSPGNTIYFGEGSWLTVV.

The V and J genes are TRBV5-5 and TRBJ2-7, with 9 bases fitting TRBD2. The CDR3 covers 15 residues. The germline gives CDR1 SGHKS, CDR2 YYEKEE (reference sequence). V lost 0 bases and J lost 5; bases outside the gene matches: 6. The CDR3 here is CASSLVAGGPDEQYV. DNA for the CDR3: TGTGCCAGCAGCTTGGTGGCGGGGGGGCCAGACGAGCAGTACGTC.

V and J are TRBV7-3 and TRBJ2-1; TRBD2 agrees at 13 bases. The J segment lost 6 bases and the V segment lost 1 base, leaving 3 bases of the junction unmatched. This CDR3 region has 16 residues. CDR1 is SGHTA, CDR2 FQGTGA, per germline. CDR3 protein: CASSLKGTSGTNEQFF. The CDR3 DNA follows: TGTGCCAGCAGCTTAAAGGGGACTAGCGGGACCAATGAGCAGTTCTTC.

The V call is TRBV24-1, the J call TRBJ1-5; TRBD1 aligns across 12 bases. The V segment lost 3 bases and the J segment 7 bases; nucleotides outside the gene matches: 6. The germline V gene encodes CDR1 KGHDR and CDR2 SFDVKD. The CDR3 is 16 residues long. CDR3 DNA sequence: TGTGCCACCAGTGATGGGGGACAGGGGGCAGGGCAGCCCCAGCATTTT. This codes for CATSDGGQGAGQPQHF.